The present T cell receptor beta chain was sequenced within a study of neurological immune-mediated disorders. Findings of the study overall: None of the CDR3 amino acid sequences found in expanded clones was shared across subjects. This suggests that the TCR-beta repertoires were private in all groups. Expansion of TCR clones was greatest in HTLV-1-associated myelopathy and smallest in multiple sclerosis, where it fell below that of healthy controls.

V was trimmed by 3 bases and J by 0 bases, leaving 11 bases between them. In germline, CDR1 is DFQATT, CDR2 SNEGSKA (reference sequence). The CDR3 is 14 amino acids. TCRdb processed the 5' RACE reads anew with MiXCR; each CDR3 protein has one entry. The data show tens of thousands of distinct CDR3 sequences, roughly 5% seen once. The sample holds many counts of this clonotype. The antigen remains unidentified. The unsorted libraries had their origin in 2 million PBMCs stored at -80 C. The receptor comes from a man aged 18 to 29 with multiple sclerosis. The source material was PBMCs. The chain couples TRBV20-1 to TRBJ1-2; D gene uncertain. CDR3 nucleotide sequence: TGCAGTGCTAGTAAGCCAGAACCTAACTATGGCTACACCTTC. This translates into CSASKPEPNYGYTF.